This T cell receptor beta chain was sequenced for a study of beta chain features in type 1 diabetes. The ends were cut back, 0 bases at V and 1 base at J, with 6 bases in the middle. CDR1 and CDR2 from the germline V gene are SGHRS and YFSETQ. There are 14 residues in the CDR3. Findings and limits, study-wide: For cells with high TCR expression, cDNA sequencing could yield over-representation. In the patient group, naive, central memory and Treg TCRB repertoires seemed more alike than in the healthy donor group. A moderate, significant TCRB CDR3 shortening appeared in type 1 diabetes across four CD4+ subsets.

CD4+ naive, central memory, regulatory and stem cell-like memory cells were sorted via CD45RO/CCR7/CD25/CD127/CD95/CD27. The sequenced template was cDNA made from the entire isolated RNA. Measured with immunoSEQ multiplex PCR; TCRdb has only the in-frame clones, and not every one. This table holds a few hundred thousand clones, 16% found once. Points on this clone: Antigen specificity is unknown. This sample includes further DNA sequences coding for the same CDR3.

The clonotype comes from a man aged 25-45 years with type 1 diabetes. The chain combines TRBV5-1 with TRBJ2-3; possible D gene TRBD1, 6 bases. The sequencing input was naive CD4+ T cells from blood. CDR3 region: CASSLAGGTDTQYF. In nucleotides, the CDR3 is TGCGCCAGCAGCTTGGCAGGGGGCACAGATACGCAGTATTTT.